Here is one TCR beta chain with its context. Antigen unknown. V gave up 6 bases and J gave up 5 bases; unmatched junction bases: 7. CDR1 MNHEY and CDR2 SVGAGI come from the germline V gene. This CDR3 is 14 amino acids long. These data originate in a study of cytomegalovirus exposure and HLA in healthy donors. Study-wide results and limits: Later on, an analysis tied around 17,000 TCR beta sequences to HLA alleles at 0.05 false discovery rate. Investigators reported approximately 150 TCR beta chains as tied to cytomegalovirus.

The primer mix had 60 Vbeta and 13 Jbeta primers. Libraries were prepared by immunoSEQ multiplex PCR; TCRdb keeps only in-frame clonotypes and omits some of them. This sample has approximately 110,000 clones, with about 69% found just once. The chain links TRBV6-5 to TRBJ2-3, with 8 bases that match TRBD2. Sequences were obtained from PBMCs. The TCR was taken from a man aged 35 to 55 in good health and CMV-seronegative. The CDR3 bases are TGTGCCAGCAGGCCCACTAGCGGACGAGATACGCAGTATTTT. It is translated as CASRPTSGRDTQYF.